This entry lists 2 T cell receptor beta chains sequenced from one sample in a study of glioma-infiltrating T cells. Amplification of TCR alpha and beta CDR3 regions from RNA used iRepertoire nested multiplex PCR. TCRdb reprocessed the multiplex PCR reads via MiXCR and lists one record per CDR3 protein. Altogether 300,000 to 400,000 distinct CDR3 sequences are present, roughly two fifths being singletons, with the ten largest covering around 12%. The sequencing sample was made of glioma tissue, nonneoplastic brain tissue, or PBMCs (not recorded which). The receptors were sampled from a human donor with low-grade glioma or glioblastoma, undergoing nonglioma brain surgery, or in good health (not recorded which).

The chain recombines TRBV7-2 with TRBJ1-5; no reliable D call. The V end was cut by 3 bases, the J end by 7 bases, with 7 bases between. Looked up from germline, CDR1 is SGHTA and CDR2 is FQGNSA. The CDR3 covers 12 residues. The CDR3 DNA reads TGTGCCAGCAGCTTCCTTGGGCAGCCCCAGCATTTT. Its translation is CASSFLGQPQHF.

The chain employs TRBV4-2 and TRBJ2-3, with D maybe TRBD1 (7 bases). CDR1 LGHNA and CDR2 YNFKEQ come from the germline V gene. The CDR3 extends over 16 amino acids. The ends were cut back, 1 base at V and 0 bases at J, with 11 bases in the middle. For the CDR3, the DNA is TGTGCCAGCAGCCAAGGCGGGACAGCGAGCACAGATACGCAGTATTTT. This translates into CASSQGGTASTDTQYF.